Reported below is one T cell receptor (beta chain). The record originates from a study of blood T cell repertoires in COVID-19. The CDR3 is made up of 18 amino acids. The V segment lost 4 bases and the J segment 1 base; nucleotides outside the gene matches: 11. The germline gives CDR1 MNHEY, CDR2 SVGEGT. Measured with immunoSEQ multiplex PCR; TCRdb has only the in-frame clones, and not every one. The sample has about 400,000 clones; about 88% are singletons. The specimen was peripheral blood. This chain connects TRBV6-2 or TRBV6-3 to TRBJ2-1; 9 bases fit TRBD2. The TCR comes from a human donor in a cohort sampled during active COVID-19. The CDR3 loop reads CASSSRSSSGISYNEQFF. The CDR3 bases are TGTGCCAGCAGTTCTAGGTCGTCTAGCGGGATTTCCTACAATGAGCAGTTCTTC.